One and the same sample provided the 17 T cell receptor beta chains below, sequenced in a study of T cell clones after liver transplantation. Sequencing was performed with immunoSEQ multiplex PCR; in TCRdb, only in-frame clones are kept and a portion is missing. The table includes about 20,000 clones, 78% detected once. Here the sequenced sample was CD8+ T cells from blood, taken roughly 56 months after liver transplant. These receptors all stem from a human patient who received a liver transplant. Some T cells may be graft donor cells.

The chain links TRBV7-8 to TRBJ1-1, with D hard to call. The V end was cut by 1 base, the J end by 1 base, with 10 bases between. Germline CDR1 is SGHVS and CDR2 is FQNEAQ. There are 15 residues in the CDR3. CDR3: CASSLVRPPNTEAFF. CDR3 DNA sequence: TGTGCCAGCAGCTTAGTACGTCCACCGAACACTGAAGCTTTCTTT.

CDR3 loop: CAWKQESTDTQYF. In DNA, the CDR3 is TGTGCCTGGAAACAGGAGAGCACAGATACGCAGTATTTT. This chain joins TRBV30 and TRBJ2-3; D may be TRBD1 (5 bases). The CDR3 is made up of 13 amino acids. The germline V gene encodes CDR1 GTSNPN and CDR2 SVGIG (reference sequence). V lost 4 bases to trimming and J lost 0 bases, with 8 bases between them.

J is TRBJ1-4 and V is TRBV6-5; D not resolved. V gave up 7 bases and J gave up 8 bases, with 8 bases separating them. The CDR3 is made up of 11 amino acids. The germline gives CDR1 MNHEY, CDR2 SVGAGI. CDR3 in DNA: TGTGCCAGCACCAACGGGGAAAAACTGTTTTTT. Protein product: CASTNGEKLFF.

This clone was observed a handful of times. The CDR3 nucleotides are TGTGCCAGCAGTTACACCCGGACAGTCTACCAAGAGACCCAGTACTTC. It specifies CASSYTRTVYQETQYF. V gene TRBV6-5 combines with J gene TRBJ2-5, with a weak D call TRBD1 (6 bases). The germline CDR1 and CDR2 sequences are MNHEY and SVGAGI. The V end lost 2 bases, the J end lost 0 bases, and 13 bases lay between the germline ends. The CDR3 consists of 16 residues.

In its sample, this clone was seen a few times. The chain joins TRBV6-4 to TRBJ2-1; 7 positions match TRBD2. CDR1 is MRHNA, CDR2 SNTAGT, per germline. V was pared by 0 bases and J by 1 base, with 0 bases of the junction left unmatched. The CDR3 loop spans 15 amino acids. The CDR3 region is CASSDSAGSYNEQFF. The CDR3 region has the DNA TGTGCCAGCAGTGACTCAGCGGGGTCCTACAATGAGCAGTTCTTC.

The CDR3 nucleotides read TGTGCCACCACACCCGAGACATTTCAATGGGATACGCAGTATTTT. Its protein product is CATTPETFQWDTQYF. The chain recombines TRBV4-2 with TRBJ2-3; no firm D call. Looked up from germline, CDR1 is LGHNA and CDR2 is YNFKEQ. With 10 bases removed from V and 6 bases from J, the gap between germline ends came to 23 bases. The CDR3 spans 15 residues.

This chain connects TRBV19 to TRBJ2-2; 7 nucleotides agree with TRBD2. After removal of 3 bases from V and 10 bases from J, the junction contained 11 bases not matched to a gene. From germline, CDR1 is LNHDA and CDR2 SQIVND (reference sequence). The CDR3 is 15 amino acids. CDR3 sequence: CASSIAGGGFEELFF. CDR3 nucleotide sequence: TGTGCCAGTAGTATTGCAGGCGGGGGATTTGAGGAGCTGTTTTTT.

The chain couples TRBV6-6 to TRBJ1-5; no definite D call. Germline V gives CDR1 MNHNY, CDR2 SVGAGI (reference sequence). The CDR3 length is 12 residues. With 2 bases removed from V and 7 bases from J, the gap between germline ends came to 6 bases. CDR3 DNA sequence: TGTGCCAGCAGTTACGAGGGACAGCCCCAGCATTTT. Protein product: CASSYEGQPQHF.

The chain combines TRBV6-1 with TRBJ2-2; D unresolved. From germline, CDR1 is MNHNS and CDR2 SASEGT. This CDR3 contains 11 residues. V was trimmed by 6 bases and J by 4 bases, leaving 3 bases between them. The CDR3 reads CASSSTGELFF. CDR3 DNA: TGTGCCAGCAGCAGCACCGGGGAGCTGTTTTTT.

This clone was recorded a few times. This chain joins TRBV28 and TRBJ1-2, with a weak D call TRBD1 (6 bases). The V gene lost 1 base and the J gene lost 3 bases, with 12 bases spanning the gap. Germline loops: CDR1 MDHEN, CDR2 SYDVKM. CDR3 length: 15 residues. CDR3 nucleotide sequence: TGTGCCAGCAGTTTATTGGGGGGGCTGGACTATGGCTACACCTTC. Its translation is CASSLLGGLDYGYTF.

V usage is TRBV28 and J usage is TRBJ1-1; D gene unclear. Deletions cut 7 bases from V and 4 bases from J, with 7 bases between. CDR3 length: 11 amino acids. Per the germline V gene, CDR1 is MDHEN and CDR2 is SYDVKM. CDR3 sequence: CASTYSTEAFF. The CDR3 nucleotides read TGTGCCAGCACGTACTCCACTGAAGCTTTCTTT.

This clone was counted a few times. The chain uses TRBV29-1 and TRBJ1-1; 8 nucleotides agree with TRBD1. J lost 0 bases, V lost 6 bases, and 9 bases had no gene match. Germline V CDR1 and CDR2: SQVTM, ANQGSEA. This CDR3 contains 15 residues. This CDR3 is CSVIRDRSMNTEAFF. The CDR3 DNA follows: TGCAGCGTAATCCGGGACAGGAGTATGAACACTGAAGCTTTCTTT. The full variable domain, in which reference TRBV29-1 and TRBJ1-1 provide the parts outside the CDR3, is SAVISQKPSRDICQRGTSLTIQCQVDSQVTMMFWYRQQPGQSLTLIATANQGSEATYESGFVIDKFPISRPNLTFSTLTVSNMSPEDSSIYLCSVIRDRSMNTEAFFGQGTRLTVV.

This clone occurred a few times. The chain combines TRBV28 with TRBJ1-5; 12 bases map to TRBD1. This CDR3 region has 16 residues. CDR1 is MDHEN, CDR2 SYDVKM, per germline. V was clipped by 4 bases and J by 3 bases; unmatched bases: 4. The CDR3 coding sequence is TGTGCCAGCAGTTACCGGGACAGGGGGCTCAATCAGCCCCAGCATTTT. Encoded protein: CASSYRDRGLNQPQHF.

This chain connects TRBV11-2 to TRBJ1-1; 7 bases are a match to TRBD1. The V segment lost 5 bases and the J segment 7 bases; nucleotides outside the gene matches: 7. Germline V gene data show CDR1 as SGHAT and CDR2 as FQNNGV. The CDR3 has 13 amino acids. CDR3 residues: CASSLGTGVEAFF. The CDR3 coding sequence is TGTGCCAGCAGCCTGGGCACAGGGGTTGAAGCTTTCTTT.

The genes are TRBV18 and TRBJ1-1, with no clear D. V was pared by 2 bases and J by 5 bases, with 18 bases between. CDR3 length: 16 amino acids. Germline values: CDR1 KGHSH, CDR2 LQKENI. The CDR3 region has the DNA TGTGCCAGCTCACCAGGCCAAGATCTGATGAGGACTGAAGCTTTCTTT. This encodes CASSPGQDLMRTEAFF.

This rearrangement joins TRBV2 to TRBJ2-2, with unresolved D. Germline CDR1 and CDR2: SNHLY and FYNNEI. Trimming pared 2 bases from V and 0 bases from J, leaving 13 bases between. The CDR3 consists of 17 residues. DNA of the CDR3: TGTGCCAGCAGTGAATCTCCGACGAGAGCGAACACCGGGGAGCTGTTTTTT. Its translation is CASSESPTRANTGELFF.

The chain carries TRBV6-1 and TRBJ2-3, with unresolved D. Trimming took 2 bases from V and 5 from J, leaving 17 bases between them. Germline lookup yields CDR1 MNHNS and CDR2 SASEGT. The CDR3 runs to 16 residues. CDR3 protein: CASSEFGPEVIDTQYF. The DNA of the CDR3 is TGTGCCAGCAGTGAATTTGGACCCGAGGTGATAGATACGCAGTATTTT.